The 5 T cell receptor beta chains listed next were all sequenced from one sample in a study of blood T cell repertoires in COVID-19. The method was immunoSEQ multiplex PCR; TCRdb's version includes in-frame clones alone and lacks a portion of them. The sample has fewer than 120,000 clones, over 60% seen once. The sample taken for sequencing was peripheral blood. These receptors originate from a woman of 80 years or more with acute or convalescent COVID-19.

V is TRBV27 and J is TRBJ1-2; TRBD1 matches 9 bases. The trim removed 2 bases at V and 5 bases at J, leaving 6 bases unmatched. Germline V gene lookup returns CDR1 MNHEY and CDR2 SMNVEV (reference sequence). The length of the CDR3 is 15 residues. In DNA form, the CDR3 reads TGTGCCAGCAGTTTAAATGTCGGGACAGGGTATGGCTACACCTTC. Translating gives CASSLNVGTGYGYTF.

This clone was counted a single time. The chain links TRBV18 to TRBJ2-7, with D perhaps matching TRBD1 (5 bases). The germline V gene has CDR1 KGHSH and CDR2 LQKENI. This CDR3 comprises 15 residues. Between the trimmed V and J ends, which lost 8 bases and 2 bases, there was a span of 19 bases. The CDR3 sequence is CASRGGQGGTYEQYF. CDR3 DNA sequence: TGTGCCAGCCGAGGTGGGCAGGGTGGGACCTACGAGCAGTACTTC.

The sample holds one count of this clone. The genes are TRBV19 and TRBJ1-1; perhaps TRBD1 as D (5 bases). Germline V gene sequence: CDR1 LNHDA, CDR2 SQIVND (reference sequence). Trimming took 2 bases from V and 2 from J, leaving 9 bases between them. The CDR3 consists of 14 residues. The CDR3 region has the DNA TGTGCCAGTAGTATACAGGGCATAAACACTGAAGCTTTCTTT. Its protein is CASSIQGINTEAFF.

The J gene is TRBJ2-1, the V gene TRBV7-6; TRBD2 matches at 8 bases. The CDR3 totals 14 residues. The ends lost 4 bases at V and 7 bases at J; junction bases unmatched: 6. Looked up from germline, CDR1 is SGHVS and CDR2 is FNYEAQ. CDR3 DNA sequence: TGTGCCAGCAGCTCAAGCGGGAGCCGGAATGAGCAGTTCTTC. Translating gives CASSSSGSRNEQFF. The whole variable domain, remainder taken from reference TRBV7-6 and TRBJ2-1, is GAGVSQSPRYKVTKRGQDVALRCDPISGHVSLYWYRQALGQGPEFLTYFNYEAQQDKSGLPNDRFSAERPEGSISTLTIQRTEQRDSAMYRCASSSSGSRNEQFFGPGTRLTVL.

V usage is TRBV15 and J usage is TRBJ2-3; the match to TRBD1 covers 8 bases. Germline V CDR1 and CDR2: LNHNV, YYDKDF (reference sequence). The CDR3 sequence is 16 residues long. V lost 2 bases, J lost 2 bases, and 6 bases stayed unmatched. The CDR3: CATSRWGQVDTDTQYF. Here the CDR3 DNA reads TGTGCCACCAGCAGATGGGGACAGGTCGACACAGATACGCAGTATTTT.